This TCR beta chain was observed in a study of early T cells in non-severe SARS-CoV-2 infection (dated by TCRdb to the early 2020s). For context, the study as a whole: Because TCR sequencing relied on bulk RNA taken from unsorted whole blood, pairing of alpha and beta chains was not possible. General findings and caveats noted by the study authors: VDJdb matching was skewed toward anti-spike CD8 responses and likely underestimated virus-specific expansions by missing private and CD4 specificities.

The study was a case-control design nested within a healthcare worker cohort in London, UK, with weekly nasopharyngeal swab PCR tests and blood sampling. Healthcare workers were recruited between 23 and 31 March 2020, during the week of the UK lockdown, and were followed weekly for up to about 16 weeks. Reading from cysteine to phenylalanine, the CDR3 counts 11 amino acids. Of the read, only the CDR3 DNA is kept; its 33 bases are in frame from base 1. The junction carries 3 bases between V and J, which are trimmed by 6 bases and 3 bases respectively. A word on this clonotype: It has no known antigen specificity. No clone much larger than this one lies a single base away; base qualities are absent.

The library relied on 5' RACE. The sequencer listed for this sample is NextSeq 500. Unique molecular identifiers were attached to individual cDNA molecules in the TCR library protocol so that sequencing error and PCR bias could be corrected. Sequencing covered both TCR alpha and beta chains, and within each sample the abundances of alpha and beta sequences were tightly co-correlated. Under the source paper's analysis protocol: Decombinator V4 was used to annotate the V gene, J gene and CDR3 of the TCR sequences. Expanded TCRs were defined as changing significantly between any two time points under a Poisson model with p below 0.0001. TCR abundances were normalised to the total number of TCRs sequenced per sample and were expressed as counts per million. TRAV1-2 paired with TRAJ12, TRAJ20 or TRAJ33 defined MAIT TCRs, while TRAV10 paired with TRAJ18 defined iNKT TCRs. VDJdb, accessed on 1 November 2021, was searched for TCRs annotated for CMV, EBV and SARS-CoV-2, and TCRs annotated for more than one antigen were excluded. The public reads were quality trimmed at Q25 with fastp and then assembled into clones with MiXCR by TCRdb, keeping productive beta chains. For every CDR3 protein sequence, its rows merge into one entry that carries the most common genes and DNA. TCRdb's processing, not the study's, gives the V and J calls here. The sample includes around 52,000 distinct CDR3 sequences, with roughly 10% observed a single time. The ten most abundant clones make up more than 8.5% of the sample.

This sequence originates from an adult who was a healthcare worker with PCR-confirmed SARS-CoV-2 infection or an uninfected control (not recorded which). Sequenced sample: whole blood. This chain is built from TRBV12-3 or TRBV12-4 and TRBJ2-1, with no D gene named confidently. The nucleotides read TGTGCCAGCAGAGACTACAATGAGCAGTTCTTC. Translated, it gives CASRDYNEQFF.